A selection of T cell receptor beta chains follows, all from one sample in a study of CD8+ T cells in alopecia areata. This table comes from immunoSEQ multiplex PCR, and its TCRdb copy is limited to in-frame clones, with some not included. There are 150,000 to 200,000 clones in the sample; around three fifths occur only once, and over 1% lies in the top ten. Sequenced here: CD4+ T cells sorted from blood, sampled at week 24, from a patient treated with tofacitinib. These receptors all come from a human donor with alopecia areata. CDR3s include the opening cysteine and the closing phenylalanine or tryptophan. Fields, in order: CDR3 length, D gene, V gene, J gene, clone size, CDR3 DNA, CDR3 protein. The D gene is left open where the match is weak. Clone size is stated in some rows and not others, as once, few, many or a class when expanded.

14	-	TRBV4-2	TRBJ1-4	-	TGTGCCAGCAGCCAAGAGTTATCGTATGAAAAACTGTTTTTT	CASSQELSYEKLFF
15	-	TRBV21-1	TRBJ1-6	many	TGTGCCAGCAGCAAAAGGGAGGGTAAGGACTCACCCCTCCACTTT	CASSKREGKDSPLHF
12	-	TRBV30	TRBJ2-3	-	TGTGCCTGGAGTGTACGGGCAGCAACGCAGTATTTT	CAWSVRAATQYF
15	-	TRBV7-2	TRBJ2-1	-	TGTGCCAGCAGCTTAGAGTTGGTGCCCCAAGGAGAGCAGTTCTTC	CASSLELVPQGEQFF
14	-	TRBV6-5	TRBJ2-6	-	TGTGCCAGCAGTTTAGGCTCTGGGGCCAACGTCCTGACTTTC	CASSLGSGANVLTF
13	-	TRBV29-1	TRBJ1-5	-	TGCAGCGTTCGGACCGACCCGAATCAGCCCCAGCATTTT	CSVRTDPNQPQHF
13	-	TRBV29-1	TRBJ1-1	once	TGCAGCGTTGAAGGCAGGGGTGCGACTGAAGCTTTCTTT	CSVEGRGATEAFF
15	-	TRBV28	TRBJ1-4	many	TGTGCCAGCAGTTTAGGGGGGACAACTAATGAAAAACTGTTTTTT	CASSLGGTTNEKLFF
13	-	TRBV7-2	TRBJ2-7	-	TGTGCCAGCAGCTTAGGAGGTCGGCAGGCTCAGTACTTC	CASSLGGRQAQYF
13	TRBD2	TRBV7-2	TRBJ2-1	-	TGTGCCAGCAGCTTGGGACTAAACAATGAGCAGTTCTTC	CASSLGLNNEQFF
15	-	TRBV14	TRBJ1-6	many	TGTGCCAGCAGCCAAATTACAGGGTCGGATTCACCCCTCCACTTT	CASSQITGSDSPLHF
15	-	TRBV6-5	TRBJ2-2	few	TGTGCCAGCAGGAAGGACGGAGGGAACACCGGGGAGCTGTTTTTT	CASRKDGGNTGELFF
13	-	TRBV29-1	TRBJ1-1	-	TGCAGCGTTGCTGGGAGGTTAAGGACTGAAGCTTTCTTT	CSVAGRLRTEAFF
12	-	TRBV11-3	TRBJ2-2	-	TGTGCCAGCAGCCACCCCCTGGGGGAGCTGTTTTTT	CASSHPLGELFF
13	-	TRBV5-1	TRBJ2-5	-	TGCGCCAGCAGCTTTACCGCGGAAGAGACCCAGTACTTC	CASSFTAEETQYF
14	TRBD2	TRBV30	TRBJ2-2	-	TGTGCCTGGGCCGGGGGGACGAACACCGGGGAGCTGTTTTTT	CAWAGGTNTGELFF
15	-	TRBV4-1	TRBJ1-5	-	TGCGCCAGCAGCCAAGGGGGGCCAGGCGTTCAGCCCCAGCATTTT	CASSQGGPGVQPQHF
14	TRBD1	TRBV7-8	TRBJ2-7	-	TGTGCCAGCAGCCTATCCGAAAACAGGGGCGAGCAGTACTTC	CASSLSENRGEQYF
13	-	TRBV29-1	TRBJ2-5	few	TGCAGCGCCGAGTTGGGGAAACAAGAGACCCAGTACTTC	CSAELGKQETQYF
13	-	TRBV6-6	TRBJ2-5	-	TGTGCCAGCAGTTACTATCGGGGGGAGACCCAGTACTTC	CASSYYRGETQYF
13	-	TRBV11-3	TRBJ1-1	-	TGTGCCAGCAGCTTACACATGAACACTGAAGCTTTCTTT	CASSLHMNTEAFF
13	-	TRBV19	TRBJ2-7	few	TGTGCCAGTAGTATCGGCGGAGCCTACGAGCAGTACTTC	CASSIGGAYEQYF
14	TRBD2	TRBV29-1	TRBJ2-3	-	TGCAGCGTTGGTCGCGGGGGGGGCACAGATACGCAGTATTTT	CSVGRGGGTDTQYF
15	-	TRBV15	TRBJ1-5	-	TGTGCCACCAGCAGACAATCTGGGGCAAATCAGCCCCAGCATTTT	CATSRQSGANQPQHF
14	-	TRBV29-1	TRBJ1-2	-	TGCAGCGTCACTTCGGGGACCGAGGCTTATGGCTACACCTTC	CSVTSGTEAYGYTF
12	-	TRBV15	TRBJ2-5	-	TGTGCCACCACTCAGGGTCGGGAGACCCAGTACTTC	CATTQGRETQYF
15	TRBD2	TRBV5-1	TRBJ2-1	-	TGCGCCAGCACCGTAGGGTCCGGGGGGTACAATGAGCAGTTCTTC	CASTVGSGGYNEQFF